This T cell receptor beta chain comes out of a study of T cell responses to AZD1222 COVID-19 vaccine. V was pared by 6 bases and J by 10 bases, with 13 bases between. The CDR3 has 13 amino acids. From germline, CDR1 is KGHSH and CDR2 LQKENI. The data were produced by immunoSEQ multiplex PCR, yet TCRdb's version contains in-frame clones alone and is incomplete. The sample lists about 140,000 clones, more than 75% occurring once. The clonotype originates from an adult in good health. The genes are TRBV18 and TRBJ1-6; D may be TRBD1 (5 bases). Sequencing used peripheral blood, obtained on day 0 of AZD1222 vaccination. In DNA form, the CDR3 reads TGTGCCAGCTCGCCGGGCGGGGCGTCACCCCTCCACTTT. Translated, it gives CASSPGGASPLHF.